This T cell receptor beta chain is from a study of tumor and adjacent non-tumor tissue in lung cancer. A remark on this clonotype: Its antigen is not identified.

Germline CDR1 reads MNHEY; CDR2 reads SVGEGT. V was clipped by 3 bases and J by 14 bases, with 16 bases between them. The CDR3 length is 12 residues. General study results and limits: In normal lung, the top 100 clones were significantly more dominant than in tumor. Significantly higher TCR diversity was found in tumor than normal lung.

No cell sorting was done before RNA was extracted from the tissue. Three rounds of nested PCR, following a modified ARM-PCR protocol, produced the TCRbeta library. From the multiplex PCR reads, TCRdb called clonotypes with MiXCR, one entry per CDR3 protein. The sample contains 65,000 to 95,000 distinct CDR3 sequences, roughly 80% of which appear only once. The specimen sequenced was lung tumor tissue. The V call is TRBV6-2 or TRBV6-3, the J call TRBJ2-5; D call uncertain. This receptor was obtained from a woman between 45 and 60 years old with non-small cell lung cancer. For the CDR3, the DNA is TGTGCCAGCAGTTATGTGGAAGAGATCCACTACTTC. It specifies CASSYVEEIHYF.